These 8 T cell receptor beta chains share one sample of origin, sequenced in a study of blood T cell repertoires in COVID-19. The protocol was immunoSEQ multiplex PCR, while the TCRdb copy is restricted to in-frame clones and leaves out a portion. The sample shows about 260,000 clones, over 75% of them seen only once. Sequenced input: peripheral blood. The receptors were gathered from a human donor in a cohort sampled during active COVID-19.

The chain links TRBV4-1 to TRBJ1-5; D uncertain. Trimming took off 1 base at V and 5 bases at J, with 9 bases between the two ends. This CDR3 contains 14 residues. From germline, CDR1 is MGHRA and CDR2 YSYEKL. CDR3 region: CASSQAESHQPQHF. The CDR3 bases are TGCGCCAGCAGCCAAGCCGAGTCCCATCAGCCCCAGCATTTT.

The chain couples TRBV19 to TRBJ2-7, with D perhaps matching TRBD2 (5 bases). Germline V lookup: CDR1 LNHDA, CDR2 SQIVND (reference sequence). The V end lost 5 bases, the J end lost 3 bases, and 8 bases lay between the germline ends. The CDR3 runs 12 residues. CDR3 protein: CASSRAGYEQYF. As DNA, the CDR3 is TGTGCCAGTAGTCGGGCGGGCTACGAGCAGTACTTC.

The chain employs TRBV9 and TRBJ2-7; D is possibly TRBD2 (7 bases). Trimming stripped 1 base from V and 2 bases from J, with 10 bases between. From germline, CDR1 is SGDLS and CDR2 YYNGEE. The CDR3 length is 14 residues. DNA of the CDR3: TGTGCCAGCAGCGTATCGGGGGGCCCCTACGAGCAGTACTTC. This encodes CASSVSGGPYEQYF.

This chain connects TRBV12-3 or TRBV12-4 to TRBJ1-1, with D tentatively TRBD1 (6 bases). V gave up 6 bases and J gave up 3 bases, with 11 bases separating them. The CDR3 contains 13 residues. Here the CDR3 reads CASRQGIYTEAFF. DNA for the CDR3: TGTGCCAGCAGGCAGGGGATATACACTGAAGCTTTCTTT.

The gene calls are TRBV30 and TRBJ1-2; perhaps TRBD1 as D (6 bases). Germline V gene lookup returns CDR1 GTSNPN and CDR2 SVGIG (reference sequence). Trimming removed 4 bases from V and 0 bases from J, with 12 bases in between. This CDR3 contains 14 residues. The CDR3 DNA is TGTGCCTGGACAAGGGGGTATACTAACTATGGCTACACCTTC. It codes for CAWTRGYTNYGYTF.

The gene calls are TRBV27 and TRBJ1-2, with TRBD1 as a possible D gene (6 bases). V lost 5 bases to trimming and J lost 1 base, with 20 bases between them. CDR3 length equals 17 residues. From germline, CDR1 is MNHEY and CDR2 SMNVEV (reference sequence). CDR3 loop: CASSPTRGLTLNYGYTF. Written as DNA, the CDR3 is TGTGCCAGCAGTCCTACCAGGGGCTTAACTCTTAACTATGGCTACACCTTC.

The chain links TRBV14 to TRBJ1-3, with 11 bases matching TRBD1. CDR3 length equals 16 residues. Germline V gene lookup returns CDR1 SGHDN and CDR2 FVKESK. The J segment lost 4 bases and the V segment lost 5 bases, leaving 7 bases of the junction unmatched. CDR3 DNA: TGTGCCAGCAGCTACCCCCGGACAGGGGGCGGAAACACCATATATTTT. It translates to CASSYPRTGGGNTIYF.

The chain couples TRBV19 to TRBJ2-1; 11 bases map to TRBD2. The CDR3 length is 14 residues. The J segment lost 7 bases and the V segment lost 2 bases, leaving 1 base of the junction unmatched. Germline CDR1 and CDR2: LNHDA and SQIVND (reference sequence). CDR3 sequence reads: CASSIIAGGNEQFF. The CDR3 nucleotides read TGTGCCAGTAGTATAATAGCGGGAGGGAATGAGCAGTTCTTC.